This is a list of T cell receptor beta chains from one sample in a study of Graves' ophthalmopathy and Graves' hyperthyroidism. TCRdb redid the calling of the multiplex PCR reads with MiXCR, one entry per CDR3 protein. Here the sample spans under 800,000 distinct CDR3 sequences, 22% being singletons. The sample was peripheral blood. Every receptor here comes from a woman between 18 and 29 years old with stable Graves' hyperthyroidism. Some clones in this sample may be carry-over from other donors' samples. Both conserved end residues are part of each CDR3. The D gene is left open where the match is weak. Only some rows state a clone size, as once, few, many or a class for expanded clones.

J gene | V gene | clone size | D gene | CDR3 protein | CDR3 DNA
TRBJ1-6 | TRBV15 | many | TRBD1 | CATSRTGDNSPLHF | TGTGCCACCAGCCGGACAGGGGATAATTCACCCCTCCACTTT
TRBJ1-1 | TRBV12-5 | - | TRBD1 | CASHGTGFVDTEAFF | TGTGCTAGTCACGGGACAGGGTTTGTGGACACTGAAGCTTTCTTT
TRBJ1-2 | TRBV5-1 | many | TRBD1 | CASSLSGGDYGYTF | TGCGCCAGCAGCTTGTCAGGGGGCGACTATGGCTACACCTTC
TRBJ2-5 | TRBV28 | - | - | CASSLITGQETQYF | TGTGCCAGCAGTTTGATCACAGGACAAGAGACCCAGTACTTC
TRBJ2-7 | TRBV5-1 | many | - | CASSLLAGNPYEQYF | TGCGCCAGCAGCTTGTTGGCCGGGAACCCCTACGAGCAGTACTTC
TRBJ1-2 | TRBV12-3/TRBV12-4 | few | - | CASSLTGRVYGYTF | TGTGCCAGCAGTTTAACAGGGAGGGTCTATGGCTACACCTTC
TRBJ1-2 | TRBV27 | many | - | CASSQTGILNYGYTF | TGTGCCAGCAGTCAAACAGGGATCCTAAACTATGGCTACACCTTC
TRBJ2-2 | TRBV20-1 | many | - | CSASPGNTGELFF | TGCAGTGCCTCCCCAGGGAACACCGGGGAGCTGTTTTTT
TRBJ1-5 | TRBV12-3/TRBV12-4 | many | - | CASSSTTDIRQRGQPQHF | TGTGCCAGCAGTTCGACTACGGACATCCGACAAAGAGGGCAGCCCCAGCATTTT
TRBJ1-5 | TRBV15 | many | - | CATSRVKGHQPQHF | TGTGCCACCAGCAGAGTTAAAGGCCATCAGCCCCAGCATTTT
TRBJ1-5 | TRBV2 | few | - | CASSWDTNQPLHF | TGTGCCAGCAGTTGGGACACTAATCAGCCCCTGCATTTT
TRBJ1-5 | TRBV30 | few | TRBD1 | CAWRNRDRGFNQPQHF | TGTGCCTGGAGAAACCGGGACAGGGGGTTCAATCAGCCCCAGCATTTT
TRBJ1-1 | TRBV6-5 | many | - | CASSYNGGNTEAFF | TGTGCCAGCAGTTACAATGGCGGGAACACTGAAGCTTTCTTT
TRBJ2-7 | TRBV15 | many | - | CATSIGGEYEQYF | TGTGCCACCAGCATCGGAGGGGAGTACGAGCAGTACTTC
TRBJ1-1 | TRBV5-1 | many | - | CASSPTTDLNTEAFF | TGCGCCAGCAGCCCCACTACGGATCTGAACACTGAAGCTTTCTTT
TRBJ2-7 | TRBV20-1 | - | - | CSARGVRVLYEQYF | TGCAGTGCTAGAGGAGTCAGAGTCCTCTACGAGCAGTACTTC
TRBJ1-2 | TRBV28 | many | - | CASSLTGQPNYGYTF | TGTGCCAGCAGTCTAACAGGGCAACCTAACTATGGCTACACCTTC
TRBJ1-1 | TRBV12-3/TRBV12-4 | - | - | CASSLAIRGGRGAEAFF | TGTGCCAGCAGTTTAGCCATCCGCGGTGGGCGAGGCGCTGAAGCTTTCTTT
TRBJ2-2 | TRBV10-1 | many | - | CASSGGGLYRELFF | TGCGCCAGCAGTGGTGGAGGGCTCTACCGGGAGCTGTTTTTT
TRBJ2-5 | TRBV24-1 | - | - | CATSDDAGTQYF | TGTGCCACCAGTGATGACGCGGGGACCCAGTACTTC
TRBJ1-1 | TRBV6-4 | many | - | CASRSGLDSTMNTEAFF | TGTGCCAGCAGATCAGGCCTAGACAGTACCATGAACACTGAAGCTTTCTTT
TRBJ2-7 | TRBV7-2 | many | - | CASSLAGGGTYEQYF | TGTGCCAGCAGCTTAGCGGGTGGAGGAACCTACGAGCAGTACTTC
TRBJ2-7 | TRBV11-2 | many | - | CASSLVVGAYEQYF | TGTGCCAGCAGCTTAGTGGTAGGGGCCTACGAGCAGTACTTC
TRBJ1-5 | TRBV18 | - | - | CASSPMRTAYQPQHF | TGTGCCAGCTCACCCATGCGGACAGCTTATCAGCCCCAGCATTTT
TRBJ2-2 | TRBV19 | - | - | CASRDFAGELFF | TGTGCCAGTAGGGACTTCGCCGGGGAGCTGTTTTTT
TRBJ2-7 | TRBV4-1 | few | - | CASSPNRDSQAYEQYF | TGCGCCAGCAGCCCAAACCGGGACTCCCAGGCCTACGAGCAGTACTTC
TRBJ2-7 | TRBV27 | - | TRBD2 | CASSLAGVYEQYF | TGTGCCAGCAGTTTAGCGGGGGTCTACGAGCAGTACTTC
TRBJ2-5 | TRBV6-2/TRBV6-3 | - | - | CASSYRDWSSLQETQYF | TGTGCCAGCAGTTACCGGGACTGGTCTTCGCTCCAAGAGACCCAGTACTTC
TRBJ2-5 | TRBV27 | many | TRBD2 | CASRLAGAIQETQYF | TGTGCCAGCAGACTAGCGGGGGCAATCCAAGAGACCCAGTACTTC
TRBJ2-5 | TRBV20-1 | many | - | CSATGEGTQYF | TGCAGTGCAACAGGGGAGGGGACCCAGTACTTC
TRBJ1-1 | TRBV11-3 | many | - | CASRGYSDTEAFF | TGTGCCAGCAGAGGGTACTCGGACACTGAAGCTTTCTTT
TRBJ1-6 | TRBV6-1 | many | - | CASSEAAGDNSPLHF | TGCGCCAGCAGTGAAGCGGCAGGGGATAATTCACCCCTCCACTTT
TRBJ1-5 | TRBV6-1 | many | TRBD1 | CASSEFGQGGGNQPQHF | TGTGCCAGCAGTGAATTCGGACAGGGAGGTGGCAATCAGCCCCAGCATTTT
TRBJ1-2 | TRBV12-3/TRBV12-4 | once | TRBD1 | CASTRQGNGYTF | TGTGCCAGCACCAGACAGGGGAATGGCTACACCTTC
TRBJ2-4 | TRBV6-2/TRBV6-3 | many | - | CASSRVAGVRVNIQYF | TGTGCCAGCAGCAGAGTCGCAGGGGTTCGTGTGAACATTCAGTACTTC
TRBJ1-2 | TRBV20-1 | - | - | CSARDLTATNYGYTF | TGCAGTGCTAGAGATCTCACAGCCACTAACTATGGCTACACCTTC
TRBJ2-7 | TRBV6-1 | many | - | CASRGRMDEQYF | TGTGCCAGCCGTGGCAGAATGGACGAGCAGTACTTC
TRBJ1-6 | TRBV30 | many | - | CAWSVRGRGNLNSPLHF | TGTGCCTGGAGTGTACGGGGCAGGGGAAATTTAAATTCACCCCTCCACTTT
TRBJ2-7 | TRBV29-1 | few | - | CSVEESGVEQYF | TGCAGCGTTGAAGAATCAGGGGTGGAGCAGTACTTC